Below, 9 T cell receptor beta chains from the same sample are listed, as sequenced in a study of control samples from healthy donors and cancer patients. Sequenced by immunoSEQ multiplex PCR; TCRdb stores in-frame clones only, minus some. The data show some 200,000 clones, 85% to 95% seen once. Sequencing was carried out using blood. The source of these receptors is a man younger than 35 in good health.

This chain joins TRBV27 and TRBJ1-2, with 9 nucleotides matching TRBD1. CDR3 length equals 15 residues. Germline V gene data show CDR1 as MNHEY and CDR2 as SMNVEV (reference sequence). After removal of 4 bases from V and 8 bases from J, the junction contained 11 bases not matched to a gene. The CDR3: CASSSVRDRVWGYTF. The CDR3 DNA sequence: TGTGCCAGCAGTTCCGTCCGGGACAGGGTATGGGGCTACACCTTC.

The chain combines TRBV5-1 with TRBJ2-3; D is possibly TRBD2 (6 bases). CDR1 is SGHRS, CDR2 YFSETQ, per germline. The length of the CDR3 is 15 residues. V lost 0 bases and J 0 bases, leaving 8 bases between the germline ends. The CDR3 loop is CASSLGTTSTDTQYF. The CDR3, as DNA: TGCGCCAGCAGCTTGGGGACTACTAGCACAGATACGCAGTATTTT.

The table lists this clone with a count of one. This chain joins TRBV29-1 and TRBJ1-1; 7 nucleotides agree with TRBD1. The germline gives CDR1 SQVTM, CDR2 ANQGSEA. There are 16 residues in the CDR3. V lost 4 bases, J lost 0 bases, and 11 bases stayed unmatched. The CDR3 protein is CSVAYRGADMNTEAFF. CDR3 sequence (DNA): TGCAGCGTTGCGTACAGGGGTGCTGATATGAACACTGAAGCTTTCTTT.

This clone showed up many times. V usage is TRBV18 and J usage is TRBJ2-5; no definite D call. This CDR3 is built from 13 residues. Trimming removed 3 bases at V and 2 bases at J, with 7 bases between. Looked up from germline, CDR1 is KGHSH and CDR2 is LQKENI. In DNA form, the CDR3 reads TGTGCCAGCTCACCTACGTTACAAGAGACCCAGTACTTC. Its translation is CASSPTLQETQYF.

This chain links TRBV18 with TRBJ1-1, with D unclear. Per the germline V gene, CDR1 is KGHSH and CDR2 is LQKENI. This CDR3 contains 15 residues. Trimming cost V 2 bases and J 1 base, with 11 bases left between them. CDR3 in DNA: TGTGCCAGCTCACCAGGGATTATGGAGAACACTGAAGCTTTCTTT. Translating gives CASSPGIMENTEAFF.

This chain links TRBV30 with TRBJ1-6; maybe TRBD1 (5 bases). CDR1 is GTSNPN, CDR2 SVGIG, per germline (reference sequence). The ends were cut back, 3 bases at V and 7 bases at J, with 10 bases in the middle. This CDR3 comprises 13 residues. The CDR3 bases are TGTGCCTGGAGGTACCAGGGAAATTCACCCCTCCACTTT. Translating it yields CAWRYQGNSPLHF.

In DNA form, the CDR3 reads TGTGCCAGCAGCTATGGGGGGACCGGGGAGCTGTTTTTT. It yields the protein CASSYGGTGELFF. The V and J genes are TRBV5-6 and TRBJ2-2; D perhaps matches TRBD2 (6 bases). The germline V gene encodes CDR1 SGHDT and CDR2 YYEEEE. The V end was cut by 3 bases, the J end by 5 bases, with 8 bases between. This CDR3 is built from 13 residues.

This chain's CDR3 is CASSPGTSASGELFF. The CDR3 region has the DNA TGTGCCAGCAGTCCCGGGACTAGCGCGTCCGGGGAGCTGTTTTTT. The chain combines TRBV11-3 with TRBJ2-2; 10 bases map to TRBD2. This CDR3 contains 15 residues. Per the germline V gene, CDR1 is SGHNT and CDR2 is YENEEA. Trimming cost V 6 bases and J 6 bases; bases outside gene matches: 7. The whole variable domain, remainder taken from reference TRBV11-3 and TRBJ2-2, is EAGVVQSPRYKIIEKKQPVAFWCNPISGHNTLYWYLQNLGQGPELLIRYENEEAVDDSQLPKDRFSAERLKGVDSTLKIQPAELGDSAVYLCASSPGTSASGELFFGEGSRLTVL.

This chain uses TRBV4-1 with TRBJ2-3; perhaps D is TRBD1 or TRBD2 (6 bases each). V lost 4 bases to trimming and J lost 2 bases, with 13 bases between them. CDR1 and CDR2 (germline): MGHRA, YSYEKL. This CDR3 comprises 15 residues. The DNA for the CDR3 is TGCGCCAGCAGCCCCACGGGGGACAACACAGATACGCAGTATTTT. Encoded protein: CASSPTGDNTDTQYF.